Following are 25 T cell receptor beta chains from one sample sequenced in a study of shared clonotypes between healthy human individuals. This table comes from immunoSEQ multiplex PCR, and its TCRdb copy is limited to in-frame clones, with some not included. The top ten clones hold roughly 0.57% of a sample with around 1.1 million clones, about 84% of them seen once. Source material: memory CD4+ T cells from PBMCs. Sample subset: CD45RA-negative fraction. Receptors were obtained from a man aged 18 to 30 in good health. Some clones in this sample may be carry-over from other donors' samples.

The chain couples TRBV28 to TRBJ2-3; TRBD2 is a possible D gene (6 bases). The CDR3 consists of 19 residues. The germline V gene has CDR1 MDHEN and CDR2 SYDVKM. Trimming removed 6 bases at V and 2 bases at J, with 27 bases between. CDR3 DNA: TGTGCCAGCAGAACCAACTCGTGGGGACTCGGCAGCACCACAGATACGCAGTATTTT. This encodes CASRTNSWGLGSTTDTQYF.

The chain is built from TRBV28 and TRBJ1-3; 8 nucleotides agree with TRBD1. Germline V lookup: CDR1 MDHEN, CDR2 SYDVKM. The CDR3 is made up of 13 amino acids. The V segment lost 6 bases and the J segment 4 bases; nucleotides outside the gene matches: 2. CDR3: CASRRTGGNTIYF. The CDR3 nucleotides are TGTGCCAGCAGAAGGACAGGGGGAAACACCATATATTTT.

The genes are TRBV28 and TRBJ2-7; D gene ambiguous. This CDR3 contains 14 residues. The V and J ends lost 7 bases and 3 bases respectively, with 16 bases between them. Germline CDR1 reads MDHEN; CDR2 reads SYDVKM. CDR3 in amino acids: CASKADPTLYEQYF. CDR3 DNA sequence: TGTGCCAGCAAGGCGGACCCGACCCTCTACGAGCAGTACTTC.

The V gene is TRBV19, the J gene TRBJ2-4, with D perhaps matching TRBD2 (5 bases). CDR1 and CDR2 from the germline V gene are LNHDA and SQIVND (reference sequence). The CDR3 loop spans 15 amino acids. V was shortened by 1 base and J by 0 bases, with 7 bases between the two germline ends. For the CDR3, the DNA is TGTGCCAGTAGTATAGGAGCGGTAGCCAAAAACATTCAGTACTTC. Its protein product is CASSIGAVAKNIQYF.

V is TRBV2 and J is TRBJ2-1; a possible D gene is TRBD2 (6 bases). This CDR3 comprises 16 residues. Trimming left V 5 bases short and J 0 bases short, with 14 bases between. Germline V gene data show CDR1 as SNHLY and CDR2 as FYNNEI. Written as DNA, the CDR3 is TGTGCCAGCAGTCGGAGGGCTCCGAGCTCCTACAATGAGCAGTTCTTC. Its translation is CASSRRAPSSYNEQFF.

The chain links TRBV28 to TRBJ2-7; unclear D gene. Between the trimmed V and J ends, which lost 1 base and 5 bases, there was a span of 12 bases. The CDR3 length is 14 residues. Germline assignment: CDR1 MDHEN and CDR2 SYDVKM. The DNA of the CDR3 is TGTGCCAGCAGTTTATCCCGAGTCCTCCACGAGCAGTACTTC. Translated, it gives CASSLSRVLHEQYF.

The CDR3 nucleotides are TGTGCCACCAGCAGGGAATCCTATGGCTACACCTTC. Amino acids: CATSRESYGYTF. The V gene is TRBV15, the J gene TRBJ1-2; no clear D gene. V dropped 3 bases and J dropped 4 bases, with 6 bases sitting between them. Germline V lookup: CDR1 LNHNV, CDR2 YYDKDF (reference sequence). This CDR3 spans 12 amino acids.

The CDR3 loop is CASGSQGANQPQHF. The CDR3, as DNA: TGTGCCAGCGGATCACAGGGGGCCAATCAGCCCCAGCATTTT. The chain recombines TRBV6-5 with TRBJ1-5; 9 bases match TRBD1. CDR1 is MNHEY and CDR2 is SVGAGI in the germline V gene. V lost 8 bases and J lost 3; bases outside the gene matches: 5. The CDR3 is made up of 14 amino acids.

The rearrangement links TRBV19 to TRBJ1-5; D remains ambiguous. The CDR3 sequence is 17 residues long. Trimming took off 7 bases at V and 0 bases at J, with 19 bases between the two ends. CDR1 is LNHDA and CDR2 is SQIVND in the germline V gene (reference sequence). CDR3 sequence (DNA): TGTGCCAGTACCAGCTTTCGAGAGAGATATAGCAATCAGCCCCAGCATTTT. It yields the protein CASTSFRERYSNQPQHF.

J is TRBJ2-1 and V is TRBV21-1; TRBD1, the D gene given by the table, was not confirmed from the DNA. TRBV21-1 is a recognized pseudogene. The CDR3 is made up of 14 amino acids. In nucleotides, the CDR3 is TGTGCCAGCAGCACCCGACAGGGGGACAATGAGCAGTTCTTC. Protein sequence: CASSTRQGDNEQFF.

This chain joins TRBV9 and TRBJ1-1; no definite D call. Deletions cut 3 bases from V and 1 base from J, with 10 bases between. CDR1 is SGDLS and CDR2 is YYNGEE in the germline V gene. The CDR3 is made up of 14 amino acids. CDR3 loop: CASSATGSNTEAFF. The CDR3 nucleotides read TGTGCCAGCAGCGCGACCGGGTCGAACACTGAAGCTTTCTTT.

This rearrangement joins TRBV15 to TRBJ2-7; 10 nucleotides line up with TRBD2. Trimming took 0 bases from V and 5 from J; bases not matched to a gene: 19. Germline lookup yields CDR1 LNHNV and CDR2 YYDKDF (reference sequence). The CDR3 covers 20 residues. DNA of the CDR3: TGTGCCACCAGCAGAGACAGGCGGGCTAGCGGGAGTGCGGCAGGAAACGAGCAGTACTTC. Amino acid sequence: CATSRDRRASGSAAGNEQYF.

J is TRBJ1-4 and V is TRBV6-4, with 7 bases aligning to TRBD1. Trimming at V came to 11 bases and at J to 8 bases, leaving 11 bases not matched to a gene. The CDR3 covers 13 residues. Per the germline V gene, CDR1 is MRHNA and CDR2 is SNTAGT. In DNA, the CDR3 is TGTGCCGGTCGACAGGGCGAGGGGGAAAAACTGTTTTTT. Its protein product is CAGRQGEGEKLFF.

The J gene is TRBJ1-5, the V gene TRBV28; D might be TRBD1 (5 bases). Trimming took 7 bases from V and 3 from J, leaving 13 bases between them. CDR1 and CDR2 (germline): MDHEN, SYDVKM. This CDR3 is 14 amino acids long. CDR3 nucleotide sequence: TGTGCCAGCAACTTAATTGGGGCCAATCAGCCCCAGCATTTT. It codes for CASNLIGANQPQHF.

The CDR3 DNA sequence: TGTGCCAAACGGGGAGGTACCGGGGAGCTGTTTTTT. The encoded protein is CAKRGGTGELFF. V gene TRBV2 combines with J gene TRBJ2-2; D perhaps matches TRBD2 (6 bases). Germline V gene sequence: CDR1 SNHLY, CDR2 FYNNEI. V lost 10 bases and J lost 5, with 11 bases in between. The CDR3 length is 12 residues.

This sequence joins TRBV18 and TRBJ1-2, with a tentative D call TRBD1 (5 bases). CDR1 KGHSH and CDR2 LQKENI come from the germline V gene. The CDR3 sequence is 15 residues long. Trimming removed 2 bases from V and 3 bases from J, with 13 bases in between. CDR3 loop: CASSPNRGGDYGYTF. The DNA of the CDR3 is TGTGCCAGCTCACCAAACAGAGGAGGGGACTATGGCTACACCTTC.

This clone occurred a few times. The chain couples TRBV6-6 to TRBJ2-2, with 7 bases identical to TRBD1. The CDR3 is 15 residues long. CDR1 and CDR2 (germline): MNHNY, SVGAGI (reference sequence). J gave up 4 bases and V 5 bases, and 7 bases lay outside the gene matches. This CDR3 is CASSRRQGGTGELFF. CDR3 DNA: TGTGCCAGCAGTCGAAGACAGGGTGGCACCGGGGAGCTGTTTTTT.

This clone was seen only a few times. The J gene is TRBJ1-2, the V gene TRBV14, with D maybe TRBD1 (5 bases). Germline V gene lookup returns CDR1 SGHDN and CDR2 FVKESK. V was cut by 5 bases and J by 7 bases, with 14 bases left in between. The CDR3 loop spans 13 amino acids. CDR3 coding DNA: TGTGCCAGCAGCACGTTTATTGGGGCTGGCTACACCTTC. Translation: CASSTFIGAGYTF.

The rearrangement uses TRBV11-3 and TRBJ2-7; D remains ambiguous. CDR3 size: 13 residues. CDR1 and CDR2 (germline): SGHNT, YENEEA. Trimming left V 1 base short and J 7 bases short, with 11 bases between. The DNA for the CDR3 is TGTGCCAGCAGCTTAGCAGGATCAGAAGAGCAGTACTTC. This encodes CASSLAGSEEQYF.

V and J are TRBV28 and TRBJ2-5; 8 nucleotides line up with TRBD1. Germline CDR1 is MDHEN and CDR2 is SYDVKM. This CDR3 comprises 10 residues. The V segment lost 6 bases and the J segment 13 bases; nucleotides outside the gene matches: 4. In DNA form, the CDR3 reads TGTGCCAGCAGCAGACAGGGGACGTACTTC. Residues: CASSRQGTYF.

This clone was seen at least ten times. The chain carries TRBV7-9 and TRBJ2-7; D possibly matches TRBD1 or TRBD2 (5 bases each). Trimming left V 1 base short and J 3 bases short, with 10 bases between. The germline CDR1 and CDR2 sequences are SEHNR and FQNEAQ (reference sequence). This CDR3 spans 14 amino acids. The chain's CDR3 is CASSLVGTSYEQYF. In DNA, the CDR3 is TGTGCCAGCAGCTTAGTAGGGACCAGCTACGAGCAGTACTTC.

The table lists this clone with a count of one. The chain couples TRBV14 to TRBJ1-2, with 7 bases fitting TRBD1. The CDR3 spans 14 residues. V lost 4 bases, J lost 6 bases, and 8 bases stayed unmatched. Germline V CDR1 and CDR2: SGHDN, FVKESK. The CDR3 loop is CASSPFRQGNGYTF. The CDR3 DNA sequence: TGTGCCAGCAGCCCCTTCCGACAGGGTAATGGCTACACCTTC.

Only a few counts were recorded for this clone. The chain carries TRBV19 and TRBJ2-1; 9 bases align to TRBD2. Losses at the gene ends were 5 bases for V and 4 bases for J; bases not matched to a gene: 15. CDR3 length: 18 amino acids. Per germline, CDR1 LNHDA and CDR2 SQIVND (reference sequence). The CDR3 sequence: CASSPRSGAGGKYNEQFF. The CDR3 DNA reads TGTGCCAGTAGTCCCCGAAGTGGTGCGGGAGGGAAATACAATGAGCAGTTCTTC.

This clone showed up just once. It is likely a read error: a sequence one base away is far more abundant. The identical CDR3 is also encoded by other nucleotide sequences in the sample. The chain joins TRBV30 to TRBJ2-5; maybe TRBD1 (8 bases). Germline values: CDR1 GTSNPN, CDR2 SVGIG (reference sequence). The CDR3 has 17 residues. CDR3 protein: CAWSVRGFGQGGETQYF. DNA for the CDR3: TGCGCCTGGAGTGTTCGTGGGTTCGGACAGGGAGGGGAGACCCAGTACTTC.

V usage is TRBV29-1 and J usage is TRBJ2-3; TRBD1 matches 8 bases. Germline CDR1 reads SQVTM; CDR2 reads ANQGSEA. This CDR3 has 13 amino acids. The trim removed 7 bases at V and 6 bases at J, leaving 9 bases unmatched. CDR3 amino acids: CSDLTGDGDTQYF. In DNA, the CDR3 is TGCAGCGACTTGACAGGGGACGGGGATACGCAGTATTTT.